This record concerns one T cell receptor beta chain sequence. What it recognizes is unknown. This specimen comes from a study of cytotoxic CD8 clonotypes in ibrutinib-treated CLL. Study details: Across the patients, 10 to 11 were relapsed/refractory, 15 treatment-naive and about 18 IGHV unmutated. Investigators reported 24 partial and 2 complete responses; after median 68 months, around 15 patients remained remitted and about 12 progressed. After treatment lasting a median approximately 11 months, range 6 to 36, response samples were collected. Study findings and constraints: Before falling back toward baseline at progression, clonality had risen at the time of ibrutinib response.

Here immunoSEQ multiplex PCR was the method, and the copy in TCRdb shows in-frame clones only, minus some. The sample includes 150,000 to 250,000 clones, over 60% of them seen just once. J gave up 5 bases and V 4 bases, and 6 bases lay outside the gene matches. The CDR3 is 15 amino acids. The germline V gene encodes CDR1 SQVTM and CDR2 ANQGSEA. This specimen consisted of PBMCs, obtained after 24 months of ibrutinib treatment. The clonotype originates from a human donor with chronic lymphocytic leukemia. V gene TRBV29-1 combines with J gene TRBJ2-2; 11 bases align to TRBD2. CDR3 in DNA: TGCAGCGTTGTAAGGACTAGCGGGTCAACCGGGGAGCTGTTTTTT. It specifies CSVVRTSGSTGELFF.